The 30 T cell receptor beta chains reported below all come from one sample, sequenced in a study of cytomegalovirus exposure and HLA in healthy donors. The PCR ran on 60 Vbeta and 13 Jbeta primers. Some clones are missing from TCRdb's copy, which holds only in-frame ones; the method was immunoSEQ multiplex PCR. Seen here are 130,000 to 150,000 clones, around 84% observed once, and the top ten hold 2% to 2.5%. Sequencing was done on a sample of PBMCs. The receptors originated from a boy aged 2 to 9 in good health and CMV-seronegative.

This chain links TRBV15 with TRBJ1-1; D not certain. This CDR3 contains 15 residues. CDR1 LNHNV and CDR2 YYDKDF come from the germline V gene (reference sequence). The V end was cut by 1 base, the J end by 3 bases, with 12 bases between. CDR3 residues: CATSRGRASYTEAFF. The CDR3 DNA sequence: TGTGCCACCAGCAGAGGTCGAGCAAGTTACACTGAAGCTTTCTTT.

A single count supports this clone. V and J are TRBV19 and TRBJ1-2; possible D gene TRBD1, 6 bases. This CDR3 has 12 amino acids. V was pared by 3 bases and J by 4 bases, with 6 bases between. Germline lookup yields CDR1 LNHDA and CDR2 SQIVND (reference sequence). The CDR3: CASSMDSYGYTF. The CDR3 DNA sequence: TGTGCCAGTAGTATGGACAGCTATGGCTACACCTTC.

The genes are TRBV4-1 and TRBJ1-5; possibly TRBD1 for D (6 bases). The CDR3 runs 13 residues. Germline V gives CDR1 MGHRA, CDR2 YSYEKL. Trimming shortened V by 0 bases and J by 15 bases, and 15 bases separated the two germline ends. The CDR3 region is CASSQDYGGPWHF. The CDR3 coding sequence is TGCGCCAGCAGCCAAGACTACGGGGGGCCGTGGCATTTT.

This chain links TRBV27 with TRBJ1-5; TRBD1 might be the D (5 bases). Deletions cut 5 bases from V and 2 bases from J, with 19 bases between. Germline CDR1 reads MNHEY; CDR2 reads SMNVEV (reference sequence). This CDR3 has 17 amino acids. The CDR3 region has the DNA TGTGCCAGCAGTCGAACCGGGACTCCCCGGGGCAATCAGCCCCAGCATTTT. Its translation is CASSRTGTPRGNQPQHF.

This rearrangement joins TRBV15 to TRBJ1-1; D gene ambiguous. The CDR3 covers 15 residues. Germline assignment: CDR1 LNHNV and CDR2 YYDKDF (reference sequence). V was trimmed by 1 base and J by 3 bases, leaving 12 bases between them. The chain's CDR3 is CATSRVSGFDTEAFF. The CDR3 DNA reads TGTGCCACCAGCAGAGTGTCGGGGTTTGACACTGAAGCTTTCTTT.

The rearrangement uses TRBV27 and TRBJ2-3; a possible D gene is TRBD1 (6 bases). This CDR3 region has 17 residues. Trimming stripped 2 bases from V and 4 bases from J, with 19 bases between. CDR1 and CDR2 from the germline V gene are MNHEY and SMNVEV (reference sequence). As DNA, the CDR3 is TGTGCCAGCAGTTTAAACCCTCCCGGGACAACTCCAGATACGCAGTATTTT. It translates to CASSLNPPGTTPDTQYF.

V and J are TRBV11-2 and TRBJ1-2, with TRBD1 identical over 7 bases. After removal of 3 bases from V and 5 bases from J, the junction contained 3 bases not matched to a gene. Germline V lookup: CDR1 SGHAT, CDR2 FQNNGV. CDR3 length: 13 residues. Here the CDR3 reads CASSFRGEYGYTF. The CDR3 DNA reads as TGTGCCAGCAGCTTCAGGGGGGAGTATGGCTACACCTTC.

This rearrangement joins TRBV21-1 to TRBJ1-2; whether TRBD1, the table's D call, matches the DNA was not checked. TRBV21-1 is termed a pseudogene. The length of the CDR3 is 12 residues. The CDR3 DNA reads TGTGCCAGAACGGGACACTCTTTTGGCTACACCTTC. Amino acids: CARTGHSFGYTF.

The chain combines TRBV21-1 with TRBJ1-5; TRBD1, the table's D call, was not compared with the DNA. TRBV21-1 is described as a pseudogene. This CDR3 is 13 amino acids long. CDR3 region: CASSDRHNQPQHF. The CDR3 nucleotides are TGTGCCAGCAGCGACAGACACAATCAGCCCCAGCATTTT.

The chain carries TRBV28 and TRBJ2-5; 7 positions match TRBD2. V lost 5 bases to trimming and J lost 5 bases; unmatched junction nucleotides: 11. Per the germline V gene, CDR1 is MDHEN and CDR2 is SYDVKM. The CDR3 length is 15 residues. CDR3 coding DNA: TGTGCCAGCAGTGCGCTCGGGACTAAACGGGAGACCCAGTACTTC. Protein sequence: CASSALGTKRETQYF.

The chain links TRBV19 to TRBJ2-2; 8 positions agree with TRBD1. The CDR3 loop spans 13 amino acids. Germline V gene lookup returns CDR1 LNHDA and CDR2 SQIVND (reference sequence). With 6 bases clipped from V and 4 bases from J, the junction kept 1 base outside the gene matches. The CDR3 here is CASRGQGTGELFF. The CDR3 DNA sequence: TGTGCCAGTAGAGGACAGGGCACCGGGGAGCTGTTTTTT.

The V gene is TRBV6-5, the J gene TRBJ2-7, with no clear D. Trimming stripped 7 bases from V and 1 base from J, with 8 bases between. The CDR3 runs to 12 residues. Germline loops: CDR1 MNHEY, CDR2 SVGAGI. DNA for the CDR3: TGTGCCAGCAATGGAGATTCCTACGAGCAGTACTTC. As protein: CASNGDSYEQYF.

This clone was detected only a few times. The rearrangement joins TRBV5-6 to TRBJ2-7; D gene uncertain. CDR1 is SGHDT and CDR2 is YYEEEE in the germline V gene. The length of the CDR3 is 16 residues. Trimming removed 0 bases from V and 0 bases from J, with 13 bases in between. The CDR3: CASSLGFRLSSYEQYF. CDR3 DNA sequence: TGTGCCAGCAGCTTGGGTTTCAGACTGAGCTCCTACGAGCAGTACTTC.

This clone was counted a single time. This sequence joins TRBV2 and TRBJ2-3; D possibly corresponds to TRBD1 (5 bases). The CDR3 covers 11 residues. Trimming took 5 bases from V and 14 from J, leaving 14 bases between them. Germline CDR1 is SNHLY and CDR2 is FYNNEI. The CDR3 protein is CASSTTVRGYF. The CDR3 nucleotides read TGTGCCAGCAGTACGACAGTAAGGGGGTATTTT.

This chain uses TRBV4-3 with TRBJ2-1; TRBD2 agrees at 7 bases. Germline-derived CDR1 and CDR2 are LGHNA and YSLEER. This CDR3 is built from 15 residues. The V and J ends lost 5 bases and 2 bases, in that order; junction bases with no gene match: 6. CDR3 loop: CASSYLGRPYNEQFF. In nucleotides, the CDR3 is TGCGCCAGCAGCTACCTCGGGAGGCCCTACAATGAGCAGTTCTTC.

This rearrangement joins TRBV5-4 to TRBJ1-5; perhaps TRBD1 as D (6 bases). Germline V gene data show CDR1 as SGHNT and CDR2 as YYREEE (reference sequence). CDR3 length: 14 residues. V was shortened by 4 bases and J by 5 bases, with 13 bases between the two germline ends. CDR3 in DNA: TGTGCCAGCAGCAGGCAGGGGTCCGATCAGCCCCAGCATTTT. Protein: CASSRQGSDQPQHF.

The CDR3 region has the DNA TGCAGCGTGATACAGGGAAGCGATAGGAATCAGCCCCAGCATTTT. This translates into CSVIQGSDRNQPQHF. The chain is built from TRBV29-1 and TRBJ1-5, with D possibly TRBD1 on 6 matching bases. V lost 6 bases and J lost 4, with 19 bases in between. The CDR3 is 15 amino acids. Germline V gives CDR1 SQVTM, CDR2 ANQGSEA.

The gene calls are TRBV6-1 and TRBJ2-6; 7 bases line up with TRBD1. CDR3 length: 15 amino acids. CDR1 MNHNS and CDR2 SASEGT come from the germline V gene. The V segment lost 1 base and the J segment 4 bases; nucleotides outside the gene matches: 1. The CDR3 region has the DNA TGTGCCAGCAGTGAAGAGACAGGGGGGGCCAACGTCCTGACTTTC. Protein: CASSEETGGANVLTF.

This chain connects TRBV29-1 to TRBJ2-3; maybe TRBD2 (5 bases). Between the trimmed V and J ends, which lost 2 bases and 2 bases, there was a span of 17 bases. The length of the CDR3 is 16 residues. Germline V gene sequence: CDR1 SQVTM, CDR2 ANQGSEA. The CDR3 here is CSVERVPPGYTDTQYF. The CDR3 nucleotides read TGCAGCGTTGAAAGGGTCCCTCCGGGGTACACAGATACGCAGTATTTT.

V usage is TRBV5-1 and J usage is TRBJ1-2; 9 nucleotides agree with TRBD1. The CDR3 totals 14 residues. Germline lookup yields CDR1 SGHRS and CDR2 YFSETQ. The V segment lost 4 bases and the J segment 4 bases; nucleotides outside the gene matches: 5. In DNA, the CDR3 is TGCGCCAGCAGCAGTACAGGGGGCCTCTATGGCTACACCTTC. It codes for CASSSTGGLYGYTF.

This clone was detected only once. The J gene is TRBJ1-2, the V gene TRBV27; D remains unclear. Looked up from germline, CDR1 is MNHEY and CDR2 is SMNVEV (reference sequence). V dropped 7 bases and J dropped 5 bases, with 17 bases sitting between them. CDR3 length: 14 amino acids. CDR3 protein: CASKIEEGEYGYTF. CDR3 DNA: TGTGCCAGCAAAATCGAAGAAGGAGAGTATGGCTACACCTTC.

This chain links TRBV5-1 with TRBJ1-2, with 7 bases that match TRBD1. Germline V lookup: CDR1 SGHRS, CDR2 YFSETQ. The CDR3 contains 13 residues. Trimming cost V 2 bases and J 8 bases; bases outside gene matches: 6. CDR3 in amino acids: CASSLVQGMGYTF. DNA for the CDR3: TGCGCCAGCAGCTTAGTACAGGGGATGGGCTACACCTTC.

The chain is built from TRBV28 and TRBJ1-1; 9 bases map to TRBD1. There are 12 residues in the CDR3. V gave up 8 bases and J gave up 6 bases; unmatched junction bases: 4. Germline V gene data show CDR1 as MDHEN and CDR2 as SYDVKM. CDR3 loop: CASDTGGPEAFF. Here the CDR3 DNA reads TGTGCCAGCGATACAGGGGGCCCTGAAGCTTTCTTT.

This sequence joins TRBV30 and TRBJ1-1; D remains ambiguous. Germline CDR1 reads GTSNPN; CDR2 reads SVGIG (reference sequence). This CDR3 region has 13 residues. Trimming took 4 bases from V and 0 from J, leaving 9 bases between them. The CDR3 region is CAWTSVMNTEAFF. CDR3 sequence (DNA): TGTGCCTGGACTTCAGTGATGAACACTGAAGCTTTCTTT.

Written as DNA, the CDR3 is TGTGCCATCCCTCAGGGGGCTCGGAACACAGATACGCAGTATTTT. Translating it yields CAIPQGARNTDTQYF. V gene TRBV2 combines with J gene TRBJ2-3; 8 bases match TRBD1. Germline loops: CDR1 SNHLY, CDR2 FYNNEI. With V trimmed by 10 bases and J by 2 bases, 11 bases remained unmatched. The CDR3 extends over 15 amino acids.

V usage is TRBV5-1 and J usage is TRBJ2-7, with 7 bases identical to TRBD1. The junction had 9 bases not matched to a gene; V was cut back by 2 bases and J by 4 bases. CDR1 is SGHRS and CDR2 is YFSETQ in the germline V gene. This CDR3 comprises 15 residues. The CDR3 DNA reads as TGCGCCAGCAGCTTTACCGGGACAGCCATATACGAGCAGTACTTC. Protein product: CASSFTGTAIYEQYF.

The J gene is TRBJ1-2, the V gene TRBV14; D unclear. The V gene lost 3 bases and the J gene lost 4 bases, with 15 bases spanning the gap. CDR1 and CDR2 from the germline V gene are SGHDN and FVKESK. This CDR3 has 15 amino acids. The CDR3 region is CASSQGGREIYGYTF. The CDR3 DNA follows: TGTGCCAGCAGCCAGGGAGGCCGTGAGATCTATGGCTACACCTTC.

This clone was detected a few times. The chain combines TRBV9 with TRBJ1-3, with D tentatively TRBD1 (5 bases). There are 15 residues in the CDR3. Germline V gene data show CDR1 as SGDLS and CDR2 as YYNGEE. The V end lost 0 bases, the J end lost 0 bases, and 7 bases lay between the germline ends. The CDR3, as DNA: TGTGCCAGCAGCGTAGGACAGTCCTCTGGAAACACCATATATTTT. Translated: CASSVGQSSGNTIYF.

For the CDR3, the DNA is TGTGCCGGATCTCTAGCGGGAGCTTTAAATGAGCAGTTCTTC. It yields the protein CAGSLAGALNEQFF. The chain couples TRBV28 to TRBJ2-1; TRBD2 aligns across 10 bases. The J segment lost 7 bases and the V segment lost 11 bases, leaving 11 bases of the junction unmatched. This CDR3 is built from 14 residues. Germline assignment: CDR1 MDHEN and CDR2 SYDVKM. The full variable domain, completed using reference TRBV28 and TRBJ2-1, is DVKVTQSSRYLVKRTGEKVFLECVQDMDHENMFWYRQDPGLGLRLIYFSYDVKMKEKGDIPEGYSVSREKKERFSLILESASTNQTSMYLCAGSLAGALNEQFFGPGTRLTVL.

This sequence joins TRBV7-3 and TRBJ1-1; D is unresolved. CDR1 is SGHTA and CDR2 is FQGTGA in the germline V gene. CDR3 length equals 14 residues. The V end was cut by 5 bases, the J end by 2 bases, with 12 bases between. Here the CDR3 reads CASSDTAFNTEAFF. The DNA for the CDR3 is TGTGCCAGCAGCGATACAGCCTTTAACACTGAAGCTTTCTTT.